This T cell receptor (beta chain) originates from a study of response to subunit inactivated influenza vaccine. Study-wide results and caveats: After each seasonal influenza vaccination, few new T cells are recruited, the authors suggested.

The CDR3 length is 13 residues. The V gene lost 6 bases and the J gene lost 8 bases, with 15 bases spanning the gap. Notes on this clonotype: Its antigen remains unknown.

TCRdb used MiXCR to reprocess the RT-PCR reads, holding one entry per CDR3 protein. This sample has hundreds of thousands of distinct CDR3 sequences, with 12% to 15% found just once. J is TRBJ2-3 and V is TRBV12-3 or TRBV12-4, with a weak D call TRBD1 (5 bases). Sample: PBMCs from blood, taken about 14 days before vaccination. This receptor was identified in a man aged 45-65 years who received an inactivated influenza vaccine. The CDR3 protein is CASSPTERGTQYF. The DNA for the CDR3 is TGTGCCAGCAGCCCGACAGAGAGAGGTACGCAGTATTTT.